This record concerns one T cell receptor beta chain sequence. Its antigen is currently not known. Base qualities are missing; no much larger clone stands one base away. The data originate from a study of T cell responses to AZD1222 COVID-19 vaccine (dated by TCRdb to about 2021). In terms of the full investigation: A total of 230 to 250 trial participants underwent TCR sequencing, of whom around 210 had received two doses of AZD1222 and 26 had received two doses of the MenACWY control vaccine. Trial participants were enrolled by age into 18-55, 56-69 and 70-plus year subgroups, with roughly 150, 30 and 60 TCR-sequenced participants respectively. Study-level results and caveats: Conclusions about previously exposed vaccinees are limited because only six or seven AZD1222 recipients were SARS-CoV-2 seropositive at baseline. Reportedly, almost half of the unique spike-specific TCRs recognized epitopes lying outside the regions that are mutated in the B.1.351 and B.1.1.7 variants. Participants were mostly white British and included more females than males, and it was suggested by the authors that clonal diversity may have been underestimated. The vaccine-associated CD4 TCRs covered the entire spike protein, and the dominant responses fell in regions 160-218 and 743-854. The 56-69-year group was small, and its depth increase did not reach significance, likely because of low power. Because no samples from the day 14 peak response were available, repertoires could be characterized only after the peak T cell response. Spike-specific TCR breadth and depth rose significantly after two AZD1222 doses compared with day 0 and with MenACWY recipients.

The CDR3 regions of human TCRbeta chains were analyzed by immunosequencing. The paper's data handling went like this. TCRs in the repertoires were compared against a reference library of SARS-CoV-2-specific TCRs that had been generated with the MIRA antigen-specificity platform. Breadth meant the fraction of unique TCRs that were SARS-CoV-2-associated, whereas depth meant the fraction of total T cells that were SARS-CoV-2-associated. Using the MIRA data, each spike-specific TCR was mapped to the spike region that the TCR reacts to and placed in a CD4 or CD8 class. Log10-transformed breadth and depth values were compared by one-way ANOVA with Sidak's multiple comparisons tests. TCRdb mirrors the immuneACCESS table, restricted to in-frame sequences. Some clones are absent from its copies; in checked studies, under half trace to an unresolved V gene, and the reason for the others is unknown. That table furnishes V, J and clone size, whereas the DNA furnished D and trimming. This sample gives fewer than 200,000 clones in total; 88% of them show up just once. Of the sample, 26% falls within the top ten clones.

The CDR3 runs 15 residues from the cysteine to the phenylalanine. The only DNA kept is the CDR3, 45 bases in frame from the first base. V loses 7 bases, J loses 4 bases, and the germline ends lie 16 bases apart. The germline V gene gives CDR1 as SNHLY and CDR2 as FYNNEI. The label giving this sample's time point can be read as: about 28 days (+/-7) after the second vaccine dose. AZD1222 recipients whose second dose came at about 4 weeks and those whose second dose came at about 12 weeks were combined into one group, since spike-specific TCR depth and breadth did not differ between the two schedules. The vaccinee samples were drawn from two UK trials, COV001 and COV002, one of which was a single-blind randomized controlled phase 2/3 trial testing AZD1222 (ChAdOx1 nCoV-19) in healthy adults. For TCRbeta chain sequencing, PBMC samples from trial participants were taken at day 0 and at day 28 after the second dose.

This sample comprised peripheral blood, obtained 28 days after the second AZD1222 dose. The chain couples TRBV2 to TRBJ2-2; the D gene is possibly TRBD1, with 6 bases matching. This TCR was recovered from an adult who received the AZD1222 COVID-19 vaccine. The CDR3: CASTPVRGTTGELFF. The bases are TGTGCCAGCACTCCCGTGAGGGGGACCACCGGGGAGCTGTTTTTT.